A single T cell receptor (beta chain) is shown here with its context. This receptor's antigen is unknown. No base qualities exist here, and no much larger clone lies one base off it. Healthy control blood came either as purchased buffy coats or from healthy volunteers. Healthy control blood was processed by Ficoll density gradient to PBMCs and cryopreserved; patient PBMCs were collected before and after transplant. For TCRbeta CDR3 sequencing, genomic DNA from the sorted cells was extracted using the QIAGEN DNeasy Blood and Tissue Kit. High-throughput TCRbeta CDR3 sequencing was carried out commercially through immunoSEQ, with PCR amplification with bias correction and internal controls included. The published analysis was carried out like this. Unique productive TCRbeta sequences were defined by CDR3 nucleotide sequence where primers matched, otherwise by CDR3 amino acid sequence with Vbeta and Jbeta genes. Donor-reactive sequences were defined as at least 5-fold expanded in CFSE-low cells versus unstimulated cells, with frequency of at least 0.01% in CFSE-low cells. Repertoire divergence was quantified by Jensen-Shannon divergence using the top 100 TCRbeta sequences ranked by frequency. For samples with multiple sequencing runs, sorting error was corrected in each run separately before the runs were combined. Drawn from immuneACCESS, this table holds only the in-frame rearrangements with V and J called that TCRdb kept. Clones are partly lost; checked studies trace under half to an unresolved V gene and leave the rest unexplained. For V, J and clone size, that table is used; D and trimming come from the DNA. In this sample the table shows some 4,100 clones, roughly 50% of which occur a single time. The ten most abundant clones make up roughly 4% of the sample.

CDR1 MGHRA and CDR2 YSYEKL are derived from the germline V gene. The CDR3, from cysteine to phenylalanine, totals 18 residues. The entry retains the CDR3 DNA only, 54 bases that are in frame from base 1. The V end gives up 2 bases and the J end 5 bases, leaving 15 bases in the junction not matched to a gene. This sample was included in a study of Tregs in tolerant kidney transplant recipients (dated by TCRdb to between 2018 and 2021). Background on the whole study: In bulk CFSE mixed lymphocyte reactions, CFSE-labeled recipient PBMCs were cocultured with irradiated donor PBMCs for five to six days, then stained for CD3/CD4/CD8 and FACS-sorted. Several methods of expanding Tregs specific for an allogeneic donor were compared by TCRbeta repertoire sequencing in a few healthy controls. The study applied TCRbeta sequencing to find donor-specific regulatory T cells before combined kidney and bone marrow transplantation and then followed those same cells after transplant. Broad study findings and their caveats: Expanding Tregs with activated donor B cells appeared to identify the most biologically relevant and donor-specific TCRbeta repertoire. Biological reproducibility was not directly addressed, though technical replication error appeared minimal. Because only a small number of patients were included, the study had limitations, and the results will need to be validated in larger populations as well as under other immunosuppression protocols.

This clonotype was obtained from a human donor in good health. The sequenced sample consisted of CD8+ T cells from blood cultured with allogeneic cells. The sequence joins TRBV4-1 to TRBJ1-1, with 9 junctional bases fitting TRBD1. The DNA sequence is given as TGCGCCAGCAGCCAACACGTTCCGGGACAGGGATTGTGGACTGAAGCTTTCTTT. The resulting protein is CASSQHVPGQGLWTEAFF.